The next 27 T cell receptor beta chains were all read from a single sample in a study of blood T cells in healthy people across ages. Alongside a J-beta primer mix, a sample-barcoded 5' primer served in a second PCR lasting about 7 to 12 cycles. MiXCR, applied by TCRdb to the 5' RACE reads, yields one record per CDR3 protein. Among about 1 million distinct CDR3 sequences listed, 45% were seen once. The source material was blood. The origin of the receptors is a woman in her fifties or sixties in good health.

V and J are TRBV12-3 or TRBV12-4 and TRBJ2-3, with no clear D. The CDR3 has 12 residues. V lost 6 bases, J lost 5 bases, and 9 bases lay in between. CDR3 region: CASRPYGDTQYF. As DNA, the CDR3 is TGTGCCAGCAGACCCTATGGAGATACGCAGTATTTT.

This clonotype was counted a few times. The chain links TRBV7-8 to TRBJ2-4; 12 bases are shared with TRBD2. Judging by the DNA end, TRBJ2-7 fits better; the J call may be wrong. This CDR3 has 16 amino acids. The V gene's germline CDR1 is SGHVS and CDR2 FQNEAQ. The CDR3 region has the DNA TGTGCCAGCAGCACGCACCGGACTAGCGGGAACCACGAGCAGTACTTC. It encodes CASSTHRTSGNHEQYF.

This clonotype showed up just once. The chain couples TRBV13 to TRBJ1-1; D is unclear. The ends were cut back, 3 bases at V and 5 bases at J, with 10 bases in the middle. Germline V gene lookup returns CDR1 PRHDT and CDR2 FYEKMQ (reference sequence). This CDR3 comprises 13 residues. This chain's CDR3 is CASSFETRTEAFF. As DNA, the CDR3 is TGTGCCAGCAGCTTTGAGACCAGGACTGAAGCTTTCTTT. Looking up the rest from reference TRBV13 and TRBJ1-1 gives the full variable domain: AAGVIQSPRHLIKEKRETATLKCYPIPRHDTVYWYQQGPGQDPQFLISFYEKMQSDKGSIPDRFSAQQFSDYHSELNMSSLELGDSALYFCASSFETRTEAFFGQGTRLTVV.

The chain uses TRBV29-1 and TRBJ1-1, with D unresolved. CDR3 length equals 12 residues. Between the trimmed V and J ends, which lost 4 bases and 11 bases, there was a span of 17 bases. The V gene's germline CDR1 is SQVTM and CDR2 ANQGSEA. CDR3 nucleotides: TGCAGCGTTGTAGCGGAGCTTTCCCAGGCTTTCTTT. This sequence encodes CSVVAELSQAFF.

The chain couples TRBV20-1 to TRBJ1-2; D is ambiguous. In germline, CDR1 is DFQATT, CDR2 SNEGSKA (reference sequence). V lost 5 bases to trimming and J lost 6 bases, with 13 bases between them. This CDR3 has 12 residues. CDR3 protein: CSAYRRPNGYTF. Written as DNA, the CDR3 is TGCAGTGCTTACCGGCGCCCCAATGGCTACACCTTC.

In its sample, this clonotype was seen a few times. This chain connects TRBV20-1 to TRBJ2-1; 11 nucleotides agree with TRBD2. The CDR3 loop spans 15 amino acids. Trimming took 1 base from V and 9 from J; bases not matched to a gene: 8. Germline CDR1 reads DFQATT; CDR2 reads SNEGSKA (reference sequence). For the CDR3, the DNA is TGCAGTGCTAGAGGCCTAGCGGGAGGTGGTGGTGAGCAGTTCTTC. Protein sequence: CSARGLAGGGGEQFF.

The gene calls are TRBV2 and TRBJ2-3; D may be TRBD1 (6 bases). Germline V gene lookup returns CDR1 SNHLY and CDR2 FYNNEI. V lost 4 bases to trimming and J lost 0 bases, with 8 bases between them. This CDR3 has 14 residues. CDR3 sequence (DNA): TGTGCCAGCAGTGTTGGACAGAGCACAGATACGCAGTATTTT. This translates into CASSVGQSTDTQYF.

The V gene is TRBV27, the J gene TRBJ2-7, with D perhaps assigned TRBD1 or TRBD2 (5 bases each). The CDR3 is 15 residues long. Between the trimmed V and J ends, which lost 2 bases and 3 bases, there was a span of 14 bases. The germline gives CDR1 MNHEY, CDR2 SMNVEV (reference sequence). The DNA for the CDR3 is TGTGCCAGCAGTTTACGTGGGGGAGCGAACTACGAGCAGTACTTC. Translating gives CASSLRGGANYEQYF.

The table lists this clonotype with a few counts. The genes are TRBV24-1 and TRBJ2-1; TRBD2 matches at 11 bases. Trimming cost V 5 bases and J 2 bases; bases outside gene matches: 7. CDR3 size: 17 residues. CDR1 is KGHDR and CDR2 is SFDVKD in the germline V gene. CDR3 sequence reads: CATSGPGTSGAYNEQFF. Written as DNA, the CDR3 is TGTGCCACCAGTGGGCCCGGGACTAGCGGAGCCTACAATGAGCAGTTCTTC.

The CDR3 region has the DNA TGTGCCAGCAGTTTAGAGACCCCCGGTGCCAGTGAGCAGTACTTC. It yields the protein CASSLETPGASEQYF. The chain combines TRBV12-3 or TRBV12-4 with TRBJ2-5; D unresolved. There are 15 residues in the CDR3. V shed 1 base and J shed 11 bases, with 20 bases lying between them.

This clonotype appeared many times. The J gene is TRBJ1-2, the V gene TRBV20-1; TRBD1 matches at 12 bases. J was trimmed by 4 bases and V by 5 bases; bases with no gene match: 8. The germline gives CDR1 DFQATT, CDR2 SNEGSKA (reference sequence). The CDR3 runs to 15 residues. As DNA, the CDR3 is TGCAGTGCTCCCTCGGGGACAGGGGGCGCCTATGGCTACACCTTC. Amino acids: CSAPSGTGGAYGYTF.

This clonotype appeared many times. The gene calls are TRBV25-1 and TRBJ2-7; 13 bases are shared with TRBD2. Germline CDR1 MGHDK, CDR2 SYGVNS. With 1 base clipped from V and 3 bases from J, the junction kept 3 bases outside the gene matches. This CDR3 has 16 amino acids. In DNA form, the CDR3 reads TGTGCCAGCAGTGAATCGGGACTAGCGGGGTACTACGAGCAGTACTTC. Its translation: CASSESGLAGYYEQYF.

This clonotype was detected many times. The chain couples TRBV7-2 to TRBJ2-2, with TRBD1 identical over 7 bases. The germline CDR1 and CDR2 sequences are SGHTA and FQGNSA. V trimming: 4 bases; J trimming: 3 bases; junction bases outside the gene matches: 2. The CDR3 runs 14 residues. In nucleotides, the CDR3 is TGTGCCAGCAGCTGGGACAGCCACACCGGGGAGCTGTTTTTT. Encoded protein: CASSWDSHTGELFF.

This clonotype was detected only a few times. CDR3: CASSSRTGPVGGQPQHF. In nucleotides, the CDR3 is TGTGCCAGCAGTTCAAGAACCGGGCCTGTGGGCGGTCAGCCCCAGCATTTT. The rearrangement links TRBV6-5 to TRBJ1-5; D gene unclear. This CDR3 region has 17 residues. Germline CDR1 is MNHEY and CDR2 is SVGAGI. V dropped 4 bases and J dropped 6 bases, with 22 bases sitting between them.

The chain has TRBV30 and TRBJ2-7; a possible D gene is TRBD2 (6 bases). Germline CDR1 GTSNPN, CDR2 SVGIG (reference sequence). The V end lost 1 base, the J end lost 6 bases, and 7 bases lay between the germline ends. The CDR3 has 11 amino acids. CDR3 in amino acids: CAWSDGGEQYF. CDR3 sequence (DNA): TGTGCCTGGAGTGACGGGGGCGAGCAGTACTTC. Using reference TRBV30 and TRBJ2-7 for the parts outside the CDR3, the full variable domain is SQTIHQWPATLVQPVGSPLSLECTVEGTSNPNLYWYRQAAGRGLQLLFYSVGIGQISSEVPQNLSASRPQDRQFILSSKKLLLSDSGFYLCAWSDGGEQYFGPGTRLTVT.

In this sample, this clonotype turned up once. The CDR3 loop is CASGTRSYNEQFF. The CDR3 nucleotides are TGTGCCAGCGGTACCCGCTCCTACAATGAGCAGTTCTTC. This sequence joins TRBV6-5 and TRBJ2-1, with D unresolved. This CDR3 comprises 13 residues. Trimming removed 8 bases at V and 0 bases at J, with 8 bases between. Germline assignment: CDR1 MNHEY and CDR2 SVGAGI.

This clonotype was picked up a small number of times. J is TRBJ2-5 and V is TRBV29-1; possible D gene TRBD2, 6 bases. The germline gives CDR1 SQVTM, CDR2 ANQGSEA. Between the trimmed V and J ends, which lost 3 bases and 11 bases, there was a span of 25 bases. This CDR3 spans 15 amino acids. The CDR3 here is CSVEGGRDLNNEQYF. CDR3 bases: TGCAGCGTTGAGGGGGGTCGAGACCTTAACAATGAGCAGTACTTC.

J is TRBJ2-7 and V is TRBV27, with TRBD2 matching 10 bases. TRBJ2-5 matches the DNA end more closely, so the J call is doubtful. The CDR3 consists of 16 residues. The V gene's germline CDR1 is MNHEY and CDR2 SMNVEV (reference sequence). This chain's CDR3 is CASSFWLAGVGETQYF. The CDR3 region has the DNA TGTGCCAGCAGTTTTTGGCTAGCGGGAGTCGGAGAGACCCAGTACTTC.

This clonotype has only a few counts. The V call is TRBV10-2, the J call TRBJ2-7; TRBD1 might be the D (5 bases). The V gene lost 6 bases and the J gene lost 4 bases, with 13 bases spanning the gap. Germline CDR1 is WSHSY and CDR2 is SAAADI. CDR3 size: 13 residues. CDR3 DNA: TGCGCCAGCAGGGCATCAGGGATTTACGAGCAGTACTTC. The encoded protein is CASRASGIYEQYF.

This clonotype occurred a few times. The J gene is TRBJ2-7, the V gene TRBV7-2; 8 nucleotides align to TRBD2. CDR3 size: 15 residues. Per germline, CDR1 SGHTA and CDR2 FQGNSA. The CDR3 reads CATSRPGGRFYEQYF. CDR3 sequence (DNA): TGTGCTACCTCCCGGCCAGGCGGGAGGTTCTACGAGCAGTACTTC.

V is TRBV27 and J is TRBJ2-1, with 12 bases fitting TRBD2. The CDR3 is made up of 19 amino acids. The ends lost 3 bases at V and 2 bases at J; junction bases unmatched: 11. Germline V gene lookup returns CDR1 MNHEY and CDR2 SMNVEV (reference sequence). As DNA, the CDR3 is TGTGCCAGCAGTTTTCGTCTGACTAGCGGGAGTCCGACCTACAATGAGCAGTTCTTC. Its translation is CASSFRLTSGSPTYNEQFF.

This chain uses TRBV27 with TRBJ2-3, with TRBD2 identical over 7 bases. This CDR3 has 16 residues. Germline V gives CDR1 MNHEY, CDR2 SMNVEV (reference sequence). V gave up 2 bases and J gave up 0 bases; unmatched junction bases: 5. CDR3 coding DNA: TGTGCCAGCAGTTTACCGCCGGGAGGAAGCACAGATACGCAGTATTTT. Protein: CASSLPPGGSTDTQYF.

A few counts support this clonotype. This chain joins TRBV20-1 and TRBJ2-7; D remains ambiguous. The V and J ends lost 3 bases and 6 bases respectively, with 3 bases between them. The CDR3 is 9 amino acids. Germline V gene data show CDR1 as DFQATT and CDR2 as SNEGSKA (reference sequence). CDR3 in amino acids: CSASAEQYF. CDR3 coding DNA: TGCAGTGCTAGCGCCGAGCAGTACTTC.

This clonotype was counted a single time. The V call is TRBV11-2, the J call TRBJ2-3, with 10 bases lining up with TRBD1. From germline, CDR1 is SGHAT and CDR2 FQNNGV. The trim removed 10 bases at V and 0 bases at J, leaving 4 bases unmatched. There are 14 residues in the CDR3. The CDR3: CATTGGSSTDTQYF. The CDR3 bases are TGTGCCACGACAGGGGGCTCTAGCACAGATACGCAGTATTTT.

This chain joins TRBV27 and TRBJ2-3; 15 bases agree with TRBD2. V trimming: 3 bases; J trimming: 10 bases; junction bases outside the gene matches: 14. There are 18 residues in the CDR3. Germline loops: CDR1 MNHEY, CDR2 SMNVEV (reference sequence). Here the CDR3 reads CASSLGLGWTSGRDAQYF. The CDR3, as DNA: TGTGCCAGCAGTTTGGGTCTGGGATGGACTAGCGGGAGGGATGCGCAGTATTTT.

This clonotype was seen ten or more times. The V gene is TRBV20-1, the J gene TRBJ2-7, with D possibly matching TRBD1 (6 bases). Germline V CDR1 and CDR2: DFQATT, SNEGSKA (reference sequence). The V end was cut by 3 bases, the J end by 5 bases, with 23 bases between. The CDR3 sequence is 16 residues long. The CDR3 loop is CSAREDIRDKEDEQYF. The CDR3 DNA reads as TGCAGTGCTAGGGAAGACATCCGGGACAAGGAAGACGAGCAGTACTTC.

The chain has TRBV6-5 and TRBJ2-7, with 7 bases fitting TRBD1. The CDR3 is 14 amino acids. With V trimmed by 6 bases and J by 0 bases, 5 bases remained unmatched. Germline CDR1 reads MNHEY; CDR2 reads SVGAGI. This CDR3 reads CASSSGQVSYEQYF. CDR3 sequence (DNA): TGTGCCAGCAGCTCCGGACAGGTCTCCTACGAGCAGTACTTC.